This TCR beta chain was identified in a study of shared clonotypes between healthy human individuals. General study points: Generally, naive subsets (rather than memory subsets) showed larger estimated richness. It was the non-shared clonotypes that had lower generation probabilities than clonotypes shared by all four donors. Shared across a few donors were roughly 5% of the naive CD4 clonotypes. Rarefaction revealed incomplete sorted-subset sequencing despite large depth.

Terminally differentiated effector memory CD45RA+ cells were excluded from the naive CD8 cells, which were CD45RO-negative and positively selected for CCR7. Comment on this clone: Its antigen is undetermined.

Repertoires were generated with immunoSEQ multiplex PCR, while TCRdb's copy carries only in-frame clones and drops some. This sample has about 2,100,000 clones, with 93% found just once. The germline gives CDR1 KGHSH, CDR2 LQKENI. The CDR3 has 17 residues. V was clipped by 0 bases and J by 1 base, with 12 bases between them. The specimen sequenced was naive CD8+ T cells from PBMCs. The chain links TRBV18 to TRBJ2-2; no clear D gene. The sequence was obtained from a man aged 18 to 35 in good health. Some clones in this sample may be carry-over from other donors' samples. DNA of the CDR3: TGTGCCAGCTCACCACCGCTGTGGGAACAGAACACCGGGGAGCTGTTTTTT. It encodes CASSPPLWEQNTGELFF.